The subject of this entry is one TCR beta chain. Seattle cases were enrolled at active infection and followed longitudinally. How the authors handled the data: Nucleated cell counts were estimated from reference gene primer amplification. Profiling relied on immunoSEQ multiplex PCR, and the TCRdb table lists in-frame clones only, not all of them. D and trimming come from the DNA, and the V and J calls and clone size come from that table. This table has roughly 350,000 clones, almost 90% appearing once. This entry is derived from a study of blood T cell repertoires in COVID-19. The overall study: Both acute and convalescent COVID-19 samples were obtained from the United States, Italy and Spain.

The CDR3 is 14 residues long. Trimming at V came to 6 bases and at J to 0 bases, leaving 4 bases not matched to a gene. Germline V CDR1 and CDR2: MDHEN, SYDVKM. The source of this sequence is a woman in her 70s with COVID-19, enrolled during active disease. Sequencing was done on a sample of peripheral blood. This chain links TRBV28 with TRBJ1-1, with 7 positions matching TRBD1. The CDR3 nucleotides read TGTGCCAGCAGCTCGACAGGGCTGAACACTGAAGCTTTCTTT. Translated: CASSSTGLNTEAFF.